The rows below give T cell receptor beta chains drawn from one sample of a study of T cell responses to AZD1222 COVID-19 vaccine. Libraries were prepared by immunoSEQ multiplex PCR; TCRdb keeps only in-frame clonotypes and omits some of them. Of fewer than 100,000 clones detected, approximately 88% appear once; the ten largest clones hold around 10%. The sequenced sample was peripheral blood, obtained 28 days after the second AZD1222 dose. The receptors come from an adult who received the AZD1222 COVID-19 vaccine. Both conserved end residues are part of each CDR3. A D gene is named only where the DNA matches it firmly. Size is omitted from some rows. Given values are once, few, many or a class for expanded clones.

TRBJ1-2 TRBV7-9 - - TGTGCCAGCAGCCGCGGGGGGTCGTGGGGCTACACCTTC CASSRGGSWGYTF
TRBJ1-2 TRBV20-1 - TRBD1 TGCAGTGCTAGTCGTCGACAGGGGGATGGCTACACCTTC CSASRRQGDGYTF
TRBJ2-3 TRBV9 - - TGTGCCAGCAGCGTAGTAGGGGGACGAACAGATACGCAGTATTTT CASSVVGGRTDTQYF
TRBJ1-5 TRBV6-1 - - TGTGCCAGCAGTGATGTGGGGGGACGAGGCAATCAGCCCCAGCATTTT CASSDVGGRGNQPQHF
TRBJ1-2 TRBV7-9 once - TGTGCCAGCAGCTTAGCGCTGGCCCCAGCCCCTGGCTACACCTTC CASSLALAPAPGYTF
TRBJ1-1 TRBV6-5 - - TGTGCCAGCAGCGACCAGACGGAACTGAACACTGAAGCTTTCTTT CASSDQTELNTEAFF
TRBJ1-5 TRBV5-1 - TRBD1 TGCGCCAGCAGCTTGAGTACAGGGGGCAATCAGCCCCAGCATTTT CASSLSTGGNQPQHF
TRBJ2-7 TRBV2 - - TGTGCCAGCACAAACAACTACGAGCAGTACTTC CASTNNYEQYF
TRBJ1-5 TRBV27 - TRBD1 TGTGCCAGCAGTTTGACAGGGGATCAGCCCCAGCATTTT CASSLTGDQPQHF
TRBJ1-2 TRBV5-4 - TRBD1 TGTGCCAGCAGCGACGGACAGGATAGGTATGGCTACACCTTC CASSDGQDRYGYTF
TRBJ2-5 TRBV5-1 once TRBD2 TGCGCCAGCAGCTTACTAGCGGGGGGGGCAGAGACCCAGTACTTC CASSLLAGGAETQYF
TRBJ1-2 TRBV5-6 - - TGTGCCAGCAGCTTGGAAGTCCCTGATGGCTACACCTTC CASSLEVPDGYTF
TRBJ1-5 TRBV5-8 - - TGTGCCAGCAGCTTGTTTTCCGGCGGAGGGGATCAGCCCCAGCATTTT CASSLFSGGGDQPQHF
TRBJ2-3 TRBV27 - TRBD2 TGTGCCAGCGGAGGACTAGCAGACACAGATACGCAGTATTTT CASGGLADTDTQYF
TRBJ2-5 TRBV4-1 few TRBD2 TGCGCCAGCAGCCAAGAAGTCGGGGGGGCCAATTTGTACCAAGAGACCCAGTACTTC CASSQEVGGANLYQETQYF
TRBJ2-1 TRBV6-4 - - TGTGCCAGCAGCGACAGATACAATGAGCAGTTCTTC CASSDRYNEQFF
TRBJ1-1 TRBV20-1 - - TGCAGTGCCAGTCACACAGGGTCAGCGTTCATGAACACTGAAGCTTTCTTT CSASHTGSAFMNTEAFF
TRBJ1-2 TRBV5-5 - - TGTGCCAGCAGCAACCAGGTGGGACCCTATGGCTACACCTTC CASSNQVGPYGYTF
TRBJ1-5 TRBV6-2/TRBV6-3 few - TGTGCCAGCAGTTACTCGGAAGGGTCTGGGCTTTATAGCAATCAGCCCCAGCATTTT CASSYSEGSGLYSNQPQHF
TRBJ1-1 TRBV7-6 - - TGTGCCAGCAGCTTAGTAAGAGGGGATCAAACCTGGCGTCCTGAAGCTTTCTTT CASSLVRGDQTWRPEAFF
TRBJ1-2 TRBV3-1/TRBV3-2 few TRBD1 TGTGCCAGCAGCCAAGACCAAGGGACAGTTTCTTATGGCTACACCTTC CASSQDQGTVSYGYTF
TRBJ1-3 TRBV7-3 - - TGTGCCAGCAGCTTAACAGGGCGGGCTGGAAACACCATATATTTT CASSLTGRAGNTIYF
TRBJ2-7 TRBV6-6 - TRBD1 TGTGCCGCGAGACAGGGGCAGGGGTCCTACGAGCAGTACTTC CAARQGQGSYEQYF
TRBJ1-2 TRBV9 - - TGTGCCAGCAGCGTAGGGGGGGACTATGGCTACACCTTC CASSVGGDYGYTF
TRBJ2-5 TRBV5-8 - - TGTGCCAGCAGCGGCGGGACCGGGCGAGAGACCCAGTACTTC CASSGGTGRETQYF
TRBJ1-4 TRBV5-1 - - TGCGCCAGCAGCTGGGACCCTAAGAGTGAAAAACTGTTTTTT CASSWDPKSEKLFF
TRBJ1-4 TRBV18 - - TGTGCCAGCTCACAGGGGCCCCCGGCAACTAATGAAAAACTGTTTTTT CASSQGPPATNEKLFF
TRBJ2-7 TRBV3-1/TRBV3-2 - TRBD1 TGTGCCAGCAGCCAAGATCTGGGGACAGGGAGTCACGAGCAGTACTTC CASSQDLGTGSHEQYF
TRBJ2-3 TRBV19 - - TGTGCCAGTAGTATATATAATGCGCAGTATTTT CASSIYNAQYF
TRBJ1-2 TRBV12-3/TRBV12-4 - - TGTGCCAGCAGTTTACTCGGGGCCTATGGCTACACCTTC CASSLLGAYGYTF
TRBJ2-2 TRBV4-1 - - TGCGCCAGCAGCCAATCGCGGGGTTACACCGGGGAGCTGTTTTTT CASSQSRGYTGELFF
TRBJ1-4 TRBV18 - TRBD1 TGTGCCAGCTCACCACAGGGGGCGCGGGAAAAACTGTTTTTT CASSPQGAREKLFF
TRBJ1-4 TRBV4-1 - - TGCGCCAGCAGCCTAGATTCGAGTGAAAAACTGTTTTTT CASSLDSSEKLFF
TRBJ2-7 TRBV7-8 - TRBD1 TGTGCCAGCAGCTTACAGGGACAGGGATCCTACGAGCAGTACTTC CASSLQGQGSYEQYF
TRBJ1-1 TRBV21-1 - - TGTGCCAGCAGCAAACTCGCTGAAGCTTTCTTT CASSKLAEAFF
TRBJ1-6 TRBV19 - - TGTGCCAGTAGTATAGGGGGGTCACCCCTCCACTTT CASSIGGSPLHF
TRBJ1-6 TRBV4-2 few TRBD1 TGTGCCAGCAGCCCGGACCGCCCGGACAGGGGAAATTCACCCCTCCACTTT CASSPDRPDRGNSPLHF
TRBJ2-5 TRBV18 - TRBD2 TGTGCCAGCTCACCACGGGGGACTATATCCCAAGAGACCCAGTACTTC CASSPRGTISQETQYF
TRBJ2-1 TRBV6-4 - TRBD2 TGTGCCAGCAGTGACTCGGCCCAGCGGGGGCCCCGGGATGAGCAGTTCTTC CASSDSAQRGPRDEQFF
TRBJ2-7 TRBV5-1 - - TGCGCCAGCAGCTTGACTTTTGGACAGAGTGGGTACGAGCAGTACTTC CASSLTFGQSGYEQYF
TRBJ2-6 TRBV4-3 - - TGCGCCAGCAGCCAAGAAACCTACCAGGCTGGGGCCAACGTCCTGACTTTC CASSQETYQAGANVLTF
TRBJ1-1 TRBV9 - - TGTGCCAGCAGCGTACAGGGGAGTACTGAAGCTTTCTTT CASSVQGSTEAFF
TRBJ1-5 TRBV18 once TRBD1 TGTGCCAGCTCACCGGGACAGCAAAAAAGCAATCAGCCCCAGCATTTT CASSPGQQKSNQPQHF
TRBJ2-7 TRBV6-6 - TRBD1 TGTGCCAGCAGTTACTCTCAGCCCGGACAGGGCTACGAGCAGTACTTC CASSYSQPGQGYEQYF
TRBJ1-6 TRBV7-2 - - TGTGCCAGCAGCTTAGATCGCGATTCACCCCTCCACTTT CASSLDRDSPLHF